The text below deals with one T cell receptor beta chain. Its cognate antigen is unknown. In germline, CDR1 is KGHSH, CDR2 LQKENI. The length of the CDR3 is 15 residues. V shed 3 bases, J shed 8 bases, and the junction held 10 bases outside the gene matches. This record belongs to a study of cytomegalovirus exposure and HLA in healthy donors. The study, taken as a whole, reports: Other equally common chains were less clonally expanded than HLA-associated TCR beta chains, a later analysis showed.

The PCR contained 60 Vbeta and 13 Jbeta primers. TCRdb keeps only in-frame clones here, not all; method: immunoSEQ multiplex PCR. The sample shows roughly 200,000 clones, 70% to 75% of them seen only once. The receptor was derived from a male donor in good health and CMV-seronegative. The chain links TRBV18 to TRBJ2-5; 9 bases match TRBD2. The source material was PBMCs. CDR3 amino acids: CASSPEREVLITQYF. CDR3 sequence (DNA): TGTGCCAGCTCACCGGAGCGGGAGGTACTTATAACCCAGTACTTC.